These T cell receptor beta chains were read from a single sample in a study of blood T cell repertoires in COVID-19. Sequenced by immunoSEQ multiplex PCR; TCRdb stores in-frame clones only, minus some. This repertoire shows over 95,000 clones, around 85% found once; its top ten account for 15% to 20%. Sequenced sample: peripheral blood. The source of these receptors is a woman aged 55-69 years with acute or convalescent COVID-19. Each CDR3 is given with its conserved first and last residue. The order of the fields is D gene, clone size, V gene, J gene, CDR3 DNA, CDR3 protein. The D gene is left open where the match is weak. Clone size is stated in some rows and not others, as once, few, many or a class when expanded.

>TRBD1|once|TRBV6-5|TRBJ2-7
TGTGCCAGCAGGCCGGGACAGGATTCCTACGAGCAGTACTTC
CASRPGQDSYEQYF
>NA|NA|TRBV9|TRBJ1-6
TGTGCCAGCAGCGCGACGTTGGGGGGTACAGATTCACCCCTCCACTTT
CASSATLGGTDSPLHF
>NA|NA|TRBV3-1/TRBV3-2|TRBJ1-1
TGTGCCAGCAGCCACGGGGGGGGCACTGAAGCTTTCTTT
CASSHGGGTEAFF
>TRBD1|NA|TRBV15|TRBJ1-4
TGTGCCACCAGCAGAGGATCTTCGACAGGGCCGAATGAAAAACTGTTTTTT
CATSRGSSTGPNEKLFF
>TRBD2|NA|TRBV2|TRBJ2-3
TGTGCCAGCAGATTCGGACTAGCGGCCTCCGATACGCAGTATTTT
CASRFGLAASDTQYF
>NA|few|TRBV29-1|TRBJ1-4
TGCAGCGCCCAGGGCGGGACCTTTAATGAAAAACTGTTTTTT
CSAQGGTFNEKLFF
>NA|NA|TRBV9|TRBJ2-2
TGTGCCAGCAGCGTAATGGGGGGCACCGGGGAGCTGTTTTTT
CASSVMGGTGELFF
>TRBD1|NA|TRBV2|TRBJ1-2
TGTGCCACCTCAGTAGGGACAGGGGGCAAAAGTCCCTATGGCTACACCTTC
CATSVGTGGKSPYGYTF
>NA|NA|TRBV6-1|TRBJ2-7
TGTGCCAGCAGTGACCTCGGACAGACCTACGAGCAGTACTTC
CASSDLGQTYEQYF
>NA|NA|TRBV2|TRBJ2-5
TGTGCCAGCAGTGAATACCCGGGGGAGACCCAGTACTTC
CASSEYPGETQYF
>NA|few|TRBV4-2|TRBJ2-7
TGTGCCAGCAGCCAAGACAGGGGCTACGAGCAGTACTTC
CASSQDRGYEQYF
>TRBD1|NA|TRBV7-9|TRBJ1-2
TGTGCCAGCAGCCCTCAAGGGGGGACAGGGGGCTTATGGTATGGCTACACCTTC
CASSPQGGTGGLWYGYTF
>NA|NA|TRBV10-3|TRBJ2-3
TGTGCCATCAGTCCTCGGGAGAGCGGCACAGATACGCAGTATTTT
CAISPRESGTDTQYF
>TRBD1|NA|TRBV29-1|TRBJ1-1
TGCAGCGCCTGGACAGGGAGTAACACTGAAGCTTTCTTT
CSAWTGSNTEAFF
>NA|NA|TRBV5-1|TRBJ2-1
TGCGCCAGCAGCTTGCCAAAGACACTCTCCTACAATGAGCAGTTCTTC
CASSLPKTLSYNEQFF
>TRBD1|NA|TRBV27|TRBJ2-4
TGTGCCAGCAGTTTGTACGGGACAGGGGCTACCAAAAACATTCAGTACTTC
CASSLYGTGATKNIQYF
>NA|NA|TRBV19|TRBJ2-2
TGTGCCAGTAGGATGGGACACCCGAACACCGGGGAGCTGTTTTTT
CASRMGHPNTGELFF
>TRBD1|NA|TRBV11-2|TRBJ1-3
TGTGCCAGCAGCTCCGACAGGGCGTCTGGAAACACCATATATTTT
CASSSDRASGNTIYF
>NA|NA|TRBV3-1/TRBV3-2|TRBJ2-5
TGTGCCAGCAGCCCGGGACTTTCTCGGGAGACCCAGTACTTC
CASSPGLSRETQYF
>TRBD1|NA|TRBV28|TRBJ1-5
TGTGCCAGCAGTTCTGGACAGGGGATCGATCAGCCCCAGCATTTT
CASSSGQGIDQPQHF
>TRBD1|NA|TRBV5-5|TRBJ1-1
TGTGCCAGCAGCTCCAGGACAGGACAGAACACTGAAGCTTTCTTT
CASSSRTGQNTEAFF
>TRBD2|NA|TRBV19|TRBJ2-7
TGTGCCAGTAGTACCCTAGCGGGGGGGCGCGAGCAGTACTTC
CASSTLAGGREQYF
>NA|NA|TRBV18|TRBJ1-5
TGTGCCAGCTCACCATTAAGAGAACAGGGCAATCAGCCCCAGCATTTT
CASSPLREQGNQPQHF
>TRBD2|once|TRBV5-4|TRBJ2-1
TGTGCCAGCAGCCCAATACTAGCGGGGGGGCGAAATGAGCAGTTCTTC
CASSPILAGGRNEQFF
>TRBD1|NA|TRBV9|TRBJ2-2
TGTGCCAGCAGTCTAACCGAGGACAGGGGGGCCGGGGAGCTGTTTTTT
CASSLTEDRGAGELFF
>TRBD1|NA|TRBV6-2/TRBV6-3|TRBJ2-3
TGTGCCAGCAGTCGACTGGACAGGGGGCTCGGGGATACGCAGTATTTT
CASSRLDRGLGDTQYF
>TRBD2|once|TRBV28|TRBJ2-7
TGTGCCAGCAGTTCCATAGCGGGGGGAACAACTTACGAGGAGCAGTACTTC
CASSSIAGGTTYEEQYF
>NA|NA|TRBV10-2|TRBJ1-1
TGCGCCAGCGGCGACGGAGGGGAAATGAACACTGAAGCTTTCTTT
CASGDGGEMNTEAFF
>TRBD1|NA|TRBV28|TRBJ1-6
TGTGCCAGCAGCCGAGGGGGACAGCTCAATTCACCCCTCCACTTT
CASSRGGQLNSPLHF
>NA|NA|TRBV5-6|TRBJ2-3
TGTGCCAGCAGCTTGGAGACAGTGCCTACATTCACAGATACGCAGTATTTT
CASSLETVPTFTDTQYF
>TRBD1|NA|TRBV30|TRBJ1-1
TGTGCCTGGTTGGACAGGGGGCCGAACACTGAAGCTTTCTTT
CAWLDRGPNTEAFF
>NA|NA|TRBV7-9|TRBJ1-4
TGTGCCAGCAGCTTAGGTATAGCAACTAATGAAAAACTGTTTTTT
CASSLGIATNEKLFF
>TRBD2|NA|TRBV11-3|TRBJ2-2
TGTGCCAGCAGTGCGGGGGAGGTCACCGGGGAGCTGTTTTTT
CASSAGEVTGELFF
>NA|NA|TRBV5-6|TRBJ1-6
TGTGCCAGCAGCTTGGGTGTTAGAGCGGATAATTCACCCCTCCACTTT
CASSLGVRADNSPLHF
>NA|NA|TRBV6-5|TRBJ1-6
TGTGCCAGCATTCTAGAATATAATTCACCCCTCCACTTT
CASILEYNSPLHF
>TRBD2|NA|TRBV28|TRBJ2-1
TGTGCCAGCAGTTCTGCTGGGGTAGCGGGGATCAATGAGCAGTTCTTC
CASSSAGVAGINEQFF
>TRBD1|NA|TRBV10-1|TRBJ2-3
TGCGCCAGCAAATGGACCGGGACAGGCCTCACAGATACGCAGTATTTT
CASKWTGTGLTDTQYF
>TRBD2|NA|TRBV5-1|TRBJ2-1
TGCGCCAGCAGACCGGGGGGGCTATCCCCTAATGAGCAGTTCTTC
CASRPGGLSPNEQFF
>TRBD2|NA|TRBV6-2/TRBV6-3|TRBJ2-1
TGTGCCAGCAGCATATTAGCGGGGAATGAGCAGTTCTTC
CASSILAGNEQFF
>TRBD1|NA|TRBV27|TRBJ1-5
TGTGCCAGCAGTTATACAGGGGGCAATCAGCCCCAGCATTTT
CASSYTGGNQPQHF
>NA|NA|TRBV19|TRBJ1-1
TGTGCCAGTAGGCAGGGGCGGAACACTGAAGCTTTCTTT
CASRQGRNTEAFF
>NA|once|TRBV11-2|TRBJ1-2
TGTGCCAGCAGCTTAGTTCGGGGGGACACCGGGCGCACCTTC
CASSLVRGDTGRTF
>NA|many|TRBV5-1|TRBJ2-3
TGCGCCAGCAGCCCCCCCGCGGCGGCGCAGACCTGGGATACGCAGTATTTT
CASSPPAAAQTWDTQYF
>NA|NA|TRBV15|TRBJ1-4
TGTGCCACCAGCAGAGGTGGCCAGAATGAAAAACTGTTTTTT
CATSRGGQNEKLFF
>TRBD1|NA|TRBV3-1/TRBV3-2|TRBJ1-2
TGTGCCAGCAGCCAAGATAACAGGGGGTTTGGCTACACCTTC
CASSQDNRGFGYTF
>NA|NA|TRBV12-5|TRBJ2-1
TGTGCTAGTGCCCAAGGAGGAGTGTCCTACAATGAGCAGTTCTTC
CASAQGGVSYNEQFF
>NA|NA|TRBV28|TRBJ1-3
TGTGCCAGCAGAACTCTCAGGGCGACTGGAAACACCATATATTTT
CASRTLRATGNTIYF
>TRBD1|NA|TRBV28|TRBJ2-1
TGTGCCAGCAATCCGGGACAGTACTACAATGAGCAGTTCTTC
CASNPGQYYNEQFF
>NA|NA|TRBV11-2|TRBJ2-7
TGTGCCAGCAGCCCCAACTACGAGCAGTACTTC
CASSPNYEQYF
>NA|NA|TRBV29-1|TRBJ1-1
TGCAGCGTTGGGGGCGGGAGCTACACTGAAGCTTTCTTT
CSVGGGSYTEAFF
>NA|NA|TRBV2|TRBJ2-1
TGTGCCAGCAGTGGAAGCTACAGGGTAAACGAGCAGTTCTTC
CASSGSYRVNEQFF
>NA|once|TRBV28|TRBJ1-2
TGTGCCAGCAGTTCACAGTCCTATGGCTACACCTTC
CASSSQSYGYTF
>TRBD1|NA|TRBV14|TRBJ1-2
TGTGCCAGCAGCCAAGATCGGTGGGGACAGGGTGACGGCTACACCTTC
CASSQDRWGQGDGYTF
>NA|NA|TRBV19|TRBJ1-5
TGTGCCAGTAGACGGGCGGGGGAACAGCCCCAGCATTTT
CASRRAGEQPQHF
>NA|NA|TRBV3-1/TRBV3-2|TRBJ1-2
TGTGCCAGCAGCCAAGAAAGGAAGGCAGGGAGGGGCTATGGCTACACCTTC
CASSQERKAGRGYGYTF
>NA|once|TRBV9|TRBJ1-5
TGTGCCAGCAGCGTAGACAGCTCTAATCAGCCCCAGCATTTT
CASSVDSSNQPQHF
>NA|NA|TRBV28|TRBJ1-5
TGTGCCAGCAGTTTCCCGGGCAGGGCCAGCAATCAGCCCCAGCATTTT
CASSFPGRASNQPQHF